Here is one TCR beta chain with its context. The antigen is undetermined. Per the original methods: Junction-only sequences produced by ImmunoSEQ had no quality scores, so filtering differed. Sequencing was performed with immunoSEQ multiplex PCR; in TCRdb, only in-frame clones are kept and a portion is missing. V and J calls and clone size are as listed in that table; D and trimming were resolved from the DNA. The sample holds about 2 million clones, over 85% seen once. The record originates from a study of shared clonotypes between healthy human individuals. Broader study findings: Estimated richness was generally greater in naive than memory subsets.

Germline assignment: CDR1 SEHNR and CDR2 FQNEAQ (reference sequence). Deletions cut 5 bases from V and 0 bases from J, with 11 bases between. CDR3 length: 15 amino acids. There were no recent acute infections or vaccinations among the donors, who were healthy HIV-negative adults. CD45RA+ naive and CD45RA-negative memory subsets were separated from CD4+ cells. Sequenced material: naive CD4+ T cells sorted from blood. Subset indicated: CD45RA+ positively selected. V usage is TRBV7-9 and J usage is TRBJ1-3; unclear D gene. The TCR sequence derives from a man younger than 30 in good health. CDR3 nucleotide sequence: TGTGCCAGCAGCATGGATATTGTCTCTGGAAACACCATATATTTT. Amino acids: CASSMDIVSGNTIYF.